This TCR beta chain was identified during a study of OX40 agonist ivuxolimab in advanced cancers. About the research overall: Clinicians treated patients with ivuxolimab, an agonistic anti-OX40 (CD134) antibody. Findings of the study overall: Doses of 0.1 to 3.0 mg/kg were accompanied by clonal expansion of CD4+ and CD8+ blood T cells by week 6.

In germline, CDR1 is KGHSH, CDR2 LQKENI. This CDR3 is built from 12 residues. V dropped 0 bases and J dropped 5 bases, with 4 bases sitting between them. Only in-frame clones appear in the TCRdb table, and some are missing; sequencing was by immunoSEQ multiplex PCR. The sample yields tens of thousands of clones, approximately 93% seen once. On cycle 4 day 1 and cycle 7 day 1, as well as at baseline, blood was sampled. Remarks on this clone: Antigen: not known.

The material sequenced was CD4+ or CD8+ T cells sorted from blood, taken in a trial of the OX40 agonist ivuxolimab. The chain has TRBV18 and TRBJ2-5, with unresolved D. This receptor was identified in an adult with an advanced solid tumor such as melanoma, head and neck, liver or kidney cancer. Here the CDR3 reads CASSPPGETQYF. CDR3 sequence (DNA): TGTGCCAGCTCACCACCGGGGGAGACCCAGTACTTC.